This T cell receptor beta chain originates from a study of blood T cell repertoires in COVID-19. CDR1 and CDR2 (germline): SGHRS, YFSETQ. There are 15 residues in the CDR3. Trimming removed 3 bases from V and 1 base from J; junction bases left unmatched: 3. TCRdb's copy holds only in-frame clones and misses some; the assay was immunoSEQ multiplex PCR. The table lists 90,000 or so clones, 72% of them singletons, with about 26% in the top ten. This clone was found many times. This clonotype was sampled from a woman aged 55-70 years in a cohort sampled during active or convalescent COVID-19. Sequenced sample: peripheral blood. V gene TRBV5-1 combines with J gene TRBJ1-4; 7 nucleotides agree with TRBD1. The CDR3 loop reads CASSWNRGTNEKLFF. The CDR3 DNA reads TGCGCCAGCAGCTGGAACAGGGGAACTAATGAAAAACTGTTTTTT. Based on the CDR3 plus reference TRBV5-1 and TRBJ1-4, the full variable domain is KAGVTQTPRYLIKTRGQQVTLSCSPISGHRSVSWYQQTPGQGLQFLFEYFSETQRNKGNFPGRFSGRQFSNSRSEMNVSTLELGDSALYLCASSWNRGTNEKLFFGSGTQLSVL.